The 28 T cell receptor beta chains listed next were all sequenced from one sample in a study of CD8+CD57+ T cells in acquired aplastic anemia. Using genomic DNA as the template, TCR beta VDJ and CDR3 profiling was carried out. TCRdb independently ran MiXCR on the reads; one entry per CDR3 protein. This table has under 200,000 distinct CDR3 sequences, approximately 44% appearing once. Sequenced sample: sorted CD4+, CD8+, or CD8+CD57+ T cells (not recorded which) from PBMCs. The receptors originated from a human donor in good health.

V usage is TRBV24-1 and J usage is TRBJ2-1; no reliable D call. The length of the CDR3 is 12 residues. Trimming pared 5 bases from V and 6 bases from J, leaving 7 bases between. Germline V gene lookup returns CDR1 KGHDR and CDR2 SFDVKD. The CDR3 nucleotides are TGTGCCACCAGTGGGCCTCTCAATGAGCAGTTCTTC. Amino acids: CATSGPLNEQFF.

Comments on this clonotype: A much larger clone lies one base from this, so it may be a read error. This chain joins TRBV5-1 and TRBJ2-1, with D tentatively TRBD2 (5 bases). Germline-derived CDR1 and CDR2 are SGHRS and YFSETQ. CDR3 size: 13 residues. This CDR3 reads CASGLGSEDEQFF. The DNA of the CDR3 is TGCGCCAGCGGCTTAGGGAGCGAGGATGAGCAGTTCTTC.

With respect to this clonotype: A much larger clone differs from this one at a single base, so this may be a read error. CDR3 in amino acids: CASSPGKSPSEKLFF. CDR3 sequence (DNA): TGTGCCAGCAGCCCGGGGAAGTCCCCCAGTGAAAAACTGTTTTTT. V is TRBV12-3 or TRBV12-4 and J is TRBJ1-4, with unresolved D. This CDR3 region has 15 residues. V was cut by 6 bases and J by 7 bases, with 18 bases left in between.

At least ten counts were recorded for this clonotype. The rearrangement uses TRBV5-1 and TRBJ2-5; 8 bases line up with TRBD2. With V trimmed by 0 bases and J by 2 bases, 6 bases remained unmatched. The CDR3 is 16 residues long. CDR1 SGHRS and CDR2 YFSETQ come from the germline V gene. CDR3 sequence: CASSLVGSGVQETQYF. CDR3 coding DNA: TGCGCCAGCAGCTTGGTCGGTAGCGGGGTACAAGAGACCCAGTACTTC.

At least ten counts were recorded for this clonotype. This chain uses TRBV3-1 with TRBJ2-3, with unresolved D. The CDR3 runs 12 residues. From germline, CDR1 is LGHDT and CDR2 YNNKEL (reference sequence). The V and J ends lost 5 bases and 1 base respectively, with 4 bases between them. The CDR3 here is CASSKGTDTQYF. CDR3 DNA: TGTGCCAGCAGCAAGGGCACAGATACGCAGTATTTT.

The gene calls are TRBV7-3 and TRBJ2-7, with a weak D call TRBD2 (5 bases). V was pared by 8 bases and J by 3 bases, with 14 bases between. Germline V gene sequence: CDR1 SGHTA, CDR2 FQGTGA. This CDR3 region has 13 residues. For the CDR3, the DNA is TGTGCCAGCGGACTGACACCAGGCTACGAGCAGTACTTC. Translation gives CASGLTPGYEQYF.

This clonotype was seen a single time. Given a much more abundant clone one base away, this may be a read error. This rearrangement joins TRBV6-5 to TRBJ1-6, with a tentative D call TRBD1 (5 bases). V dropped 2 bases and J dropped 8 bases, with 16 bases sitting between them. Per the germline V gene, CDR1 is MNHEY and CDR2 is SVGAGI. This CDR3 is built from 16 residues. The CDR3 sequence: CASSYTGFRGDSPLHF. CDR3 nucleotide sequence: TGTGCCAGCAGTTACACAGGCTTCCGCGGGGATTCACCCCTCCACTTT.

The chain's CDR3 is CSVVKGGNEQFF. The CDR3 nucleotides are TGCAGCGTTGTGAAGGGTGGGAATGAGCAGTTCTTC. The chain recombines TRBV29-1 with TRBJ2-1; D is ambiguous. The CDR3 is 12 amino acids. Germline loops: CDR1 SQVTM, CDR2 ANQGSEA. V lost 4 bases and J 7 bases, leaving 11 bases between the germline ends.

This clonotype was seen ten or more times. This chain uses TRBV18 with TRBJ2-5, with D hard to call. This CDR3 is built from 12 residues. Germline values: CDR1 KGHSH, CDR2 LQKENI. The V gene lost 3 bases and the J gene lost 5 bases, with 7 bases spanning the gap. The CDR3 DNA reads TGTGCCAGCTCACCGTCCTCCGAGACCCAGTACTTC. Translating gives CASSPSSETQYF.

The chain links TRBV7-3 to TRBJ1-1; D is unclear. From germline, CDR1 is SGHTA and CDR2 FQGTGA. CDR3 length: 11 residues. With 8 bases removed from V and 5 bases from J, the gap between germline ends came to 9 bases. The CDR3 coding sequence is TGTGCCAGCTCGGGTGGGACTGAAGCTTTCTTT. Its protein is CASSGGTEAFF.

This clonotype was counted between two and nine times. The chain combines TRBV5-1 with TRBJ2-1, with 14 nucleotides matching TRBD2. This CDR3 has 18 amino acids. Germline lookup yields CDR1 SGHRS and CDR2 YFSETQ. V gave up 4 bases and J gave up 0 bases; unmatched junction bases: 6. This chain's CDR3 is CASSGGLAGVSSYNEQFF. CDR3 sequence (DNA): TGCGCCAGCAGCGGGGGACTAGCGGGAGTCAGCTCCTACAATGAGCAGTTCTTC. The entire variable domain, with the rest obtained from reference TRBV5-1 and TRBJ2-1, is as follows: KAGVTQTPRYLIKTRGQQVTLSCSPISGHRSVSWYQQTPGQGLQFLFEYFSETQRNKGNFPGRFSGRQFSNSRSEMNVSTLELGDSALYLCASSGGLAGVSSYNEQFFGPGTRLTVL.

In this sample, this clonotype turned up many times. This chain joins TRBV20-1 and TRBJ1-2, with a weak D call TRBD1 (5 bases). The CDR3 contains 11 residues. Germline V gives CDR1 DFQATT, CDR2 SNEGSKA (reference sequence). CDR3: CSTDSNYGYTF. The CDR3 nucleotides are TGCAGCACTGACAGCAACTATGGCTACACCTTC.

The rearrangement joins TRBV9 to TRBJ2-2; no reliable D call. Trimming stripped 5 bases from V and 5 bases from J, with 10 bases between. Per germline, CDR1 SGDLS and CDR2 YYNGEE. CDR3 length: 13 residues. The CDR3 nucleotides read TGTGCCAGCAGTTTCTTCAGGACCGGGGAGCTGTTTTTT. The encoded protein is CASSFFRTGELFF. Filled out from reference TRBV9 and TRBJ2-2, the complete variable domain reads DSGVTQTPKHLITATGQRVTLRCSPRSGDLSVYWYQQSLDQGLQFLIQYYNGEERAKGNILERFSAQQFPDLHSELNLSSLELGDSALYFCASSFFRTGELFFGEGSRLTVL.

The J gene is TRBJ2-3, the V gene TRBV9, with D perhaps matching TRBD2 (7 bases). Trimming took 4 bases from V and 0 from J, leaving 36 bases between them. Germline CDR1 is SGDLS and CDR2 is YYNGEE. The CDR3 runs 23 residues. The CDR3 loop is CASSLSRSVGRGGGRYSTDTQYF. In DNA form, the CDR3 reads TGTGCCAGCAGCCTTAGTCGTTCGGTTGGGCGGGGAGGGGGACGATATAGCACAGATACGCAGTATTTT.

Points on this clonotype: A much bigger clone sits one base away, suggesting this may be a read error. CDR3 DNA sequence: TGCGCCAGCCCATACCTCGACAGGGGACAAATGGACACTGAAGCTTTCTTT. The encoded protein is CASPYLDRGQMDTEAFF. This chain uses TRBV5-1 with TRBJ1-1, with TRBD1 identical over 8 bases. J gave up 3 bases and V 7 bases, and 17 bases lay outside the gene matches. CDR1 and CDR2 from the germline V gene are SGHRS and YFSETQ. The CDR3 contains 17 residues. The full variable domain, completed using reference TRBV5-1 and TRBJ1-1, is KAGVTQTPRYLIKTRGQQVTLSCSPISGHRSVSWYQQTPGQGLQFLFEYFSETQRNKGNFPGRFSGRQFSNSRSEMNVSTLELGDSALYLCASPYLDRGQMDTEAFFGQGTRLTVV.

The chain has TRBV9 and TRBJ2-7; TRBD2 matches at 12 bases. The junction had 3 bases not matched to a gene; V was cut back by 2 bases and J by 0 bases. Germline CDR1 and CDR2: SGDLS and YYNGEE. The CDR3 extends over 16 amino acids. For the CDR3, the DNA is TGTGCCAGCAGCGTCTCTAGCGGGGGGGCCTCCTACGAGCAGTACTTC. Translated, it gives CASSVSSGGASYEQYF. The full variable domain, with the rest looked up from reference TRBV9 and TRBJ2-7, is DSGVTQTPKHLITATGQRVTLRCSPRSGDLSVYWYQQSLDQGLQFLIQYYNGEERAKGNILERFSAQQFPDLHSELNLSSLELGDSALYFCASSVSSGGASYEQYFGPGTRLTVT.

The V and J genes are TRBV28 and TRBJ2-2; weak D call: TRBD1 (6 bases). Per germline, CDR1 MDHEN and CDR2 SYDVKM. Trimming shortened V by 4 bases and J by 10 bases, and 19 bases separated the two germline ends. The CDR3 sequence is 15 residues long. The CDR3 spells CASSSTQAGVVELFF. CDR3 sequence (DNA): TGTGCCAGCAGTTCGACCCAGGCAGGGGTCGTGGAGCTGTTTTTT.

This clonotype was counted once. The CDR3 reads CSARGPGHRTDTQYF. The CDR3 DNA reads TGCAGTGCTAGAGGGCCGGGACACCGCACAGATACGCAGTATTTT. The chain employs TRBV20-1 and TRBJ2-3, with TRBD1 as a possible D gene (6 bases). V was cut by 1 base and J by 1 base, with 12 bases left in between. The CDR3 totals 15 residues. Germline V gene sequence: CDR1 DFQATT, CDR2 SNEGSKA (reference sequence).

The rearrangement joins TRBV10-3 to TRBJ1-2; D is ambiguous. This CDR3 has 13 amino acids. V was pared by 2 bases and J by 4 bases, with 8 bases between. Germline V lookup: CDR1 ENHRY, CDR2 SYGVKD. CDR3 protein: CAISEADPYGYTF. The CDR3 bases are TGTGCCATCAGTGAGGCGGATCCCTATGGCTACACCTTC.

The genes are TRBV10-3 and TRBJ2-5; TRBD1 matches at 8 bases. Germline lookup yields CDR1 ENHRY and CDR2 SYGVKD. Trimming removed 11 bases from V and 5 bases from J; junction bases left unmatched: 10. This CDR3 is 13 amino acids long. The CDR3 DNA reads as TGTGCCGTACGGACAGGGCCCCGGGAGACCCAGTACTTC. Residues: CAVRTGPRETQYF.

The genes are TRBV20-1 and TRBJ1-6; D is ambiguous. Trimming stripped 1 base from V and 10 bases from J, with 14 bases between. Germline V gives CDR1 DFQATT, CDR2 SNEGSKA (reference sequence). The CDR3 has 14 residues. In DNA form, the CDR3 reads TGCAGTGCTAGAGGTTCGGAGGGTTCCTCACCCCTCCACTTT. Encoded protein: CSARGSEGSSPLHF.

This clonotype was seen repeatedly, ten times or more. The rearrangement uses TRBV7-2 and TRBJ2-7; 16 bases fit TRBD2. J gave up 1 base and V 5 bases, and 11 bases lay outside the gene matches. The CDR3 length is 19 residues. Germline V gene data show CDR1 as SGHTA and CDR2 as FQGNSA. The DNA of the CDR3 is TGTGCCAGCAGCATCGCCGGGACTAGCGGGAGGGCCCTATCCTACGAGCAGTACTTC. It specifies CASSIAGTSGRALSYEQYF.

This clonotype was detected many times. The J gene is TRBJ1-2, the V gene TRBV19; D not certain. CDR1 is LNHDA, CDR2 SQIVND, per germline (reference sequence). The CDR3 is 13 amino acids. Trimming left V 3 bases short and J 3 bases short, with 8 bases between. Here the CDR3 reads CASSINRDYGYTF. The CDR3 bases are TGTGCCAGTAGTATTAACAGAGACTATGGCTACACCTTC.

This clonotype was seen more than once but under ten times. V and J are TRBV28 and TRBJ2-3; TRBD1 matches 7 bases. With V trimmed by 4 bases and J by 11 bases, 15 bases remained unmatched. Looked up from germline, CDR1 is MDHEN and CDR2 is SYDVKM. The CDR3 length is 15 residues. Written as DNA, the CDR3 is TGTGCCAGCAGTTGGCCGACAGGGATTCTCCCTGAGCAGTATTTT. This codes for CASSWPTGILPEQYF.

This clonotype was detected many times. This chain joins TRBV19 and TRBJ1-5; perhaps TRBD1 as D (6 bases). There are 13 residues in the CDR3. Germline V gene data show CDR1 as LNHDA and CDR2 as SQIVND (reference sequence). V lost 6 bases to trimming and J lost 5 bases, with 11 bases between them. The CDR3 loop is CASRDRGYQPQHF. Here the CDR3 DNA reads TGTGCCAGTAGGGACAGAGGGTATCAGCCCCAGCATTTT. Variable domain in full (rest from reference TRBV19 and TRBJ1-5): DGGITQSPKYLFRKEGQNVTLSCEQNLNHDAMYWYRQDPGQGLRLIYYSQIVNDFQKGDIAEGYSVSREKKESFPLTVTSAQKNPTAFYLCASRDRGYQPQHFGDGTRLSIL.

As for this clonotype: An end of the junction differs from the germline gene, which may be a read error. V is TRBV7-8 and J is TRBJ2-7; tentative D call: TRBD2 (6 bases). CDR3 length: 12 residues. Germline values: CDR1 SGHVS, CDR2 FQNEAQ. The CDR3 region is CASKGLLYGQYF. CDR3 in DNA: TGTGCCAGTAAGGGACTCCTCTACGGGCAGTACTTC.

The rearrangement uses TRBV5-6 and TRBJ2-2; D is unclear. Germline V gene data show CDR1 as SGHDT and CDR2 as YYEEEE. Between the trimmed V and J ends, which lost 1 base and 7 bases, there was a span of 14 bases. This CDR3 is 15 amino acids long. CDR3 protein: CASSLKASWGGELFF. In DNA, the CDR3 is TGTGCCAGCAGCTTGAAGGCCTCGTGGGGCGGGGAGCTGTTTTTT. The full variable domain, rest sourced from reference TRBV5-6 and TRBJ2-2, is DAGVTQSPTHLIKTRGQQVTLRCSPKSGHDTVSWYQQALGQGPQFIFQYYEEEERQRGNFPDRFSGHQFPNYSSELNVNALLLGDSALYLCASSLKASWGGELFFGEGSRLTVL.

This clonotype was recorded many times. The chain combines TRBV9 with TRBJ2-1, with TRBD1 identical over 9 bases. The CDR3 has 13 amino acids. J was trimmed by 6 bases and V by 2 bases; bases with no gene match: 0. CDR1 SGDLS and CDR2 YYNGEE come from the germline V gene. In DNA, the CDR3 is TGTGCCAGCAGCGTGACAGGGGGCAATGAGCAGTTCTTC. It encodes CASSVTGGNEQFF.